One sample yielded the 14 T cell receptor beta chains listed below, sequenced in a study of early T cells in non-severe SARS-CoV-2 infection. TCRdb reanalysed the 5' RACE reads using MiXCR and keeps one entry per CDR3 protein. The table includes some 90,000 distinct CDR3 sequences, around 14% detected once. Sequenced material: whole blood. These receptors all come from an adult who was a healthcare worker with PCR-confirmed SARS-CoV-2 infection or an uninfected control (not recorded which).

In regard to this clonotype: Just one base apart from a much larger clone, this may be a read error. The rearrangement joins TRBV7-6 to TRBJ2-7; D possibly corresponds to TRBD1 (6 bases). This CDR3 spans 16 amino acids. Germline V gene sequence: CDR1 SGHVS, CDR2 FNYEAQ. Here the CDR3 reads CASSTGQSDRAYERYF. In DNA, the CDR3 is TGTGCCAGCAGCACCGGACAGTCGGACCGAGCCTACGAGCGGTACTTC.

V usage is TRBV4-1 and J usage is TRBJ1-4; no definite D call. Germline CDR1 is MGHRA and CDR2 is YSYEKL. V lost 0 bases to trimming and J lost 8 bases, with 7 bases between them. The CDR3 totals 13 residues. The DNA of the CDR3 is TGCGCCAGCAGCCAAGAAGGCCGGGAAAAACTGTTTTTT. As protein: CASSQEGREKLFF.

The gene calls are TRBV7-2 and TRBJ2-7, with 7 bases lining up with TRBD1. The germline gives CDR1 SGHTA, CDR2 FQGNSA. The CDR3 has 13 residues. J lost 5 bases, V lost 5 bases, and 6 bases had no gene match. CDR3 DNA sequence: TGTGCCAGCAGCGTGACAGGGATGGACGAGCAGTACTTC. It codes for CASSVTGMDEQYF.

This clonotype was counted many times. V usage is TRBV11-2 and J usage is TRBJ2-7, with a tentative D call TRBD1 (6 bases). The V end lost 0 bases, the J end lost 6 bases, and 15 bases lay between the germline ends. CDR1 and CDR2 from the germline V gene are SGHAT and FQNNGV. CDR3 size: 15 residues. The DNA for the CDR3 is TGTGCCAGCAGCTTAGAATCAGGGGCGGAATCCGAGCAGTACTTC. Translation gives CASSLESGAESEQYF. Full variable domain (remainder filled in from reference TRBV11-2 and TRBJ2-7): EAGVAQSPRYKIIEKRQSVAFWCNPISGHATLYWYQQILGQGPKLLIQFQNNGVVDDSQLPKDRFSAERLKGVDSTLKIQPAKLEDSAVYLCASSLESGAESEQYFGPGTRLTVT.

This clonotype came up a few times. The rearrangement joins TRBV11-2 to TRBJ2-7, with D unclear. The V end was cut by 0 bases, the J end by 2 bases, with 8 bases between. The germline V gene has CDR1 SGHAT and CDR2 FQNNGV. This CDR3 spans 14 amino acids. In DNA form, the CDR3 reads TGTGCCAGCAGCTTAGATGGGGATCCCTACGAGCAGTACTTC. This codes for CASSLDGDPYEQYF.

This chain uses TRBV7-9 with TRBJ2-1; 7 nucleotides line up with TRBD2. Losses at the gene ends were 1 base for V and 6 bases for J; bases not matched to a gene: 0. CDR3 length: 13 amino acids. Germline V CDR1 and CDR2: SEHNR, FQNEAQ (reference sequence). In DNA form, the CDR3 reads TGTGCCAGCAGCTTAGGCGGGAGCAATGAGCAGTTCTTC. Amino acid sequence: CASSLGGSNEQFF.

The rearrangement uses TRBV28 and TRBJ2-5, with D uncertain. The CDR3 has 15 amino acids. The V end was cut by 3 bases, the J end by 4 bases, with 15 bases between. Germline V gene lookup returns CDR1 MDHEN and CDR2 SYDVKM. CDR3 residues: CASSFFRSRRETQYF. The CDR3 DNA is TGTGCCAGCAGTTTTTTCAGGAGTCGCCGAGAGACCCAGTACTTC.

This chain joins TRBV6-5 and TRBJ2-1; 9 nucleotides agree with TRBD1. CDR3 length: 18 amino acids. Germline V gene data show CDR1 as MNHEY and CDR2 as SVGAGI. V trimming: 0 bases; J trimming: 2 bases; junction bases outside the gene matches: 8. CDR3 sequence reads: CASSYSSSDRGPYNEQFF. CDR3 nucleotide sequence: TGTGCCAGCAGTTACTCATCCTCGGACAGGGGCCCCTACAATGAGCAGTTCTTC.

This clonotype was observed many times. The gene calls are TRBV7-9 and TRBJ1-1, with D tentatively TRBD1 (5 bases). Trimming cost V 2 bases and J 11 bases, with 27 bases left between them. The CDR3 spans 17 residues. Germline loops: CDR1 SEHNR, CDR2 FQNEAQ (reference sequence). The CDR3 loop reads CASSLSGIKGVTGEAFF. CDR3 nucleotide sequence: TGTGCCAGCAGCTTATCCGGAATCAAAGGCGTAACGGGGGAGGCTTTCTTT.

In this sample, this clonotype turned up a few times. The chain combines TRBV5-1 with TRBJ1-1, with a tentative D call TRBD1 (5 bases). V lost 0 bases, J lost 3 bases, and 9 bases lay in between. The CDR3 has 14 amino acids. CDR1 and CDR2 (germline): SGHRS, YFSETQ. CDR3 amino acids: CASSLGPGDTEAFF. The CDR3 DNA sequence: TGCGCCAGCAGCTTGGGCCCGGGGGACACTGAAGCTTTCTTT.

This clonotype was counted at least ten times. The rearrangement uses TRBV2 and TRBJ2-6, with D hard to call. Trimming stripped 5 bases from V and 4 bases from J, with 15 bases between. Germline V gene data show CDR1 as SNHLY and CDR2 as FYNNEI. The CDR3 covers 16 residues. CDR3 residues: CASSTAEVTGANVLTF. The CDR3 DNA is TGTGCCAGCAGTACCGCCGAGGTAACCGGGGCCAACGTCCTGACTTTC.

This chain links TRBV5-6 with TRBJ2-5, with D possibly being TRBD2 (5 bases). Germline CDR1 is SGHDT and CDR2 is YYEEEE. The CDR3 is made up of 13 amino acids. Trimming removed 4 bases at V and 0 bases at J, with 7 bases between. The CDR3 DNA reads as TGTGCCAGCAGCCCCGGGGACCAAGAGACCCAGTACTTC. Translated: CASSPGDQETQYF. The full variable domain, with the rest looked up from reference TRBV5-6 and TRBJ2-5, is DAGVTQSPTHLIKTRGQQVTLRCSPKSGHDTVSWYQQALGQGPQFIFQYYEEEERQRGNFPDRFSGHQFPNYSSELNVNALLLGDSALYLCASSPGDQETQYFGPGTRLLVL.

This clonotype has more than one count but fewer than ten. The chain couples TRBV27 to TRBJ2-5; no definite D call. Trimming took 4 bases from V and 2 from J, leaving 8 bases between them. Germline V gives CDR1 MNHEY, CDR2 SMNVEV (reference sequence). The CDR3 loop spans 13 amino acids. CDR3 bases: TGTGCCAGCAGTTCGCTAGGGCAAGAGACCCAGTACTTC. It is translated as CASSSLGQETQYF.

A few counts support this clonotype. The chain uses TRBV6-4 and TRBJ1-1; D perhaps matches TRBD1 (6 bases). The V end was cut by 5 bases, the J end by 2 bases, with 12 bases between. The length of the CDR3 is 14 residues. CDR1 is MRHNA, CDR2 SNTAGT, per germline. CDR3 amino acids: CASSLNRENTEAFF. In nucleotides, the CDR3 is TGTGCCAGCAGTCTGAACAGGGAAAACACTGAAGCTTTCTTT.